This passage covers 12 T cell receptor beta chains from one sample sequenced in a study of T cells after yellow fever vaccination. Via MiXCR, TCRdb re-called the 5' RACE reads, giving one row per CDR3 protein. This sample has hundreds of thousands of distinct CDR3 sequences; around 8.1% occur once, and the top ten carry 17%. The input for sequencing was PBMCs, taken about 41 days after the first yellow fever vaccination. These receptors were taken from a man aged 18-30 years who received the YFV17D yellow fever vaccine.

The chain carries TRBV12-3 or TRBV12-4 and TRBJ2-1, with 11 bases matching TRBD2. V lost 6 bases to trimming and J lost 0 bases; unmatched junction nucleotides: 4. This CDR3 comprises 16 residues. This CDR3 is CASRDLAGGSYNEQFF. The CDR3 DNA reads as TGTGCCAGCAGGGACCTAGCGGGGGGCTCCTACAATGAGCAGTTCTTC.

The V gene is TRBV29-1, the J gene TRBJ1-5, with D unclear. Trimming took off 7 bases at V and 6 bases at J, with 13 bases between the two ends. This CDR3 region has 12 residues. Germline lookup yields CDR1 SQVTM and CDR2 ANQGSEA. CDR3 sequence (DNA): TGCAGCGCCGCCGCGGGGTCTCAGCCCCAGCATTTT. Encoded protein: CSAAAGSQPQHF. The variable domain in full, completed from reference TRBV29-1 and TRBJ1-5, reads SAVISQKPSRDICQRGTSLTIQCQVDSQVTMMFWYRQQPGQSLTLIATANQGSEATYESGFVIDKFPISRPNLTFSTLTVSNMSPEDSSIYLCSAAAGSQPQHFGDGTRLSIL.

V usage is TRBV5-4 and J usage is TRBJ2-1; 7 nucleotides align to TRBD2. Germline-derived CDR1 and CDR2 are SGHNT and YYREEE (reference sequence). There are 14 residues in the CDR3. Trimming took 3 bases from V and 12 from J; bases not matched to a gene: 12. CDR3 sequence reads: CASSWSQGGSGQFF. CDR3 DNA: TGTGCCAGCAGCTGGTCTCAGGGAGGGAGCGGGCAGTTCTTC.

V usage is TRBV7-2 and J usage is TRBJ1-2; D remains ambiguous. Germline V lookup: CDR1 SGHTA, CDR2 FQGNSA. Trimming removed 5 bases from V and 0 bases from J, with 16 bases in between. The CDR3 is made up of 16 amino acids. In DNA, the CDR3 is TGTGCCAGCAGCCTGGGGAGGGCCCTAGCTAACTATGGCTACACCTTC. Amino acids: CASSLGRALANYGYTF.

This clonotype appeared many times. The chain joins TRBV5-4 to TRBJ2-5; 8 bases are shared with TRBD2. The CDR3 consists of 15 residues. J gave up 3 bases and V 4 bases, and 8 bases lay outside the gene matches. The germline gives CDR1 SGHNT, CDR2 YYREEE (reference sequence). The CDR3 DNA reads as TGTGCCAGCAGCCCGGGGGGGCTGGGCGAAGAGACCCAGTACTTC. Protein: CASSPGGLGEETQYF.

The rearrangement uses TRBV12-3 or TRBV12-4 and TRBJ2-1, with TRBD1 matching 9 bases. The length of the CDR3 is 15 residues. V dropped 3 bases and J dropped 10; count of bases not matched to a gene: 10. For the CDR3, the DNA is TGTGCCAGCAGTTTCCAGGGACAGGGAGTTAAGGAGCAGTTCTTC. Translating gives CASSFQGQGVKEQFF.

This clonotype was seen a handful of times. The rearrangement uses TRBV20-1 and TRBJ1-5, with no clear D. CDR1 DFQATT and CDR2 SNEGSKA come from the germline V gene (reference sequence). V lost 5 bases, J lost 6 bases, and 17 bases lay in between. This CDR3 is 14 amino acids long. The CDR3 region has the DNA TGCAGTGCTGGGTCACCCAAAGGAGGTCAGCCCCAGCATTTT. It yields the protein CSAGSPKGGQPQHF.

There are many counts of this clonotype. V is TRBV20-1 and J is TRBJ2-1; D is undetermined. This CDR3 comprises 12 residues. V was clipped by 0 bases and J by 7 bases, with 7 bases between them. Germline V gives CDR1 DFQATT, CDR2 SNEGSKA (reference sequence). CDR3 nucleotides: TGCAGTGCTAGAGATCGGTGGAATGAGCAGTTCTTC. Amino acid sequence: CSARDRWNEQFF.

The chain combines TRBV3-1 with TRBJ2-3, with no clear D. CDR1 is LGHDT, CDR2 YNNKEL, per germline (reference sequence). The ends were cut back, 3 bases at V and 0 bases at J, with 4 bases in the middle. This CDR3 has 13 amino acids. Here the CDR3 reads CASSHFSTDTQYF. CDR3 in DNA: TGTGCCAGCAGCCATTTCAGCACAGATACGCAGTATTTT.

This clonotype has a handful of counts. The rearrangement uses TRBV7-9 and TRBJ1-1, with D possibly being TRBD1 (6 bases). Germline lookup yields CDR1 SEHNR and CDR2 FQNEAQ (reference sequence). The CDR3 is made up of 14 amino acids. The V and J ends lost 5 bases and 2 bases respectively, with 12 bases between them. The CDR3 here is CASSRIQGNTEAFF. The CDR3 DNA follows: TGTGCCAGCAGCCGAATACAGGGAAACACTGAAGCTTTCTTT. Drawing the rest from reference TRBV7-9 and TRBJ1-1, the complete variable domain is DTGVSQNPRHKITKRGQNVTFRCDPISEHNRLYWYRQTLGQGPEFLTYFQNEAQLEKSRLLSDRFSAERPKGSFSTLEIQRTEQGDSAMYLCASSRIQGNTEAFFGQGTRLTVV.

This clonotype was counted a few times. The chain links TRBV9 to TRBJ2-5; 10 nucleotides match TRBD2. V gave up 6 bases and J gave up 2 bases; unmatched junction bases: 10. The CDR3 contains 16 residues. The V gene's germline CDR1 is SGDLS and CDR2 YYNGEE. The CDR3 bases are TGTGCCAGCACCCCAAGGGCTAGCGGGGGTCAAGAGACCCAGTACTTC. Encoded protein: CASTPRASGGQETQYF.

This clonotype was detected only a few times. The chain employs TRBV11-2 and TRBJ1-6; 9 nucleotides match TRBD1. With 6 bases clipped from V and 4 bases from J, the junction kept 16 bases outside the gene matches. Per germline, CDR1 SGHAT and CDR2 FQNNGV. This CDR3 is 19 amino acids long. CDR3 sequence: CASRRYPSGTGNYNSPLHF. The CDR3 nucleotides are TGTGCCAGCAGACGTTATCCGTCCGGGACAGGGAATTATAATTCACCCCTCCACTTT.